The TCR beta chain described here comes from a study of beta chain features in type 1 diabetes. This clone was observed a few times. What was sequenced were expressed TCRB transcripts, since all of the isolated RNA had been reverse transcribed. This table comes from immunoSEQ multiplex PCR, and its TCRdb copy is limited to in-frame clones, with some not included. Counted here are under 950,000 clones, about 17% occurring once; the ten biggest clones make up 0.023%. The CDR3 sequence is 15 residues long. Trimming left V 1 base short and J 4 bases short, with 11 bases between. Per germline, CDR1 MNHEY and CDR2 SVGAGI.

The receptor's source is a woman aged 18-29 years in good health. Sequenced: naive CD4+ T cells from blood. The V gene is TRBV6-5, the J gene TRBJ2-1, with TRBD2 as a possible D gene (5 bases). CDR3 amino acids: CASSYWLADYNEQFF. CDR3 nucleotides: TGTGCCAGCAGTTACTGGCTAGCCGATTACAATGAGCAGTTCTTC.